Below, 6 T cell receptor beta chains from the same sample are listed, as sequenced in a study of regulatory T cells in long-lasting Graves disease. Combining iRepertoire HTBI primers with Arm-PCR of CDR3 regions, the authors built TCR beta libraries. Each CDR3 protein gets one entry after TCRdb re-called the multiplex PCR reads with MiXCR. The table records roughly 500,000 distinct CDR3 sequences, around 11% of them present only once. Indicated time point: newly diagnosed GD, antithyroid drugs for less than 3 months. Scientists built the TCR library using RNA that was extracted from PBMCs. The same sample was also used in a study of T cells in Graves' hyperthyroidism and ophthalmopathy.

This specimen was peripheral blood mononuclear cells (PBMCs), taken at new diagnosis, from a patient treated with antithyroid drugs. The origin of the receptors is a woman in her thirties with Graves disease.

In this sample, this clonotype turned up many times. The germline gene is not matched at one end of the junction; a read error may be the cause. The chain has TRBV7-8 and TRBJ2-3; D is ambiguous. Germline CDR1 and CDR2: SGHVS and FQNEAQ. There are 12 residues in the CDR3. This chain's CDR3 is CASSWSSDTRYF. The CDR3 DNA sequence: TGTGCCAGCAGCTGGAGTTCAGATACGCGGTATTTT. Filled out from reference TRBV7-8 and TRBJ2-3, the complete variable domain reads GAGVSQSPRYKVAKRGQDVALRCDPISGHVSLFWYQQALGQGPEFLTYFQNEAQLDKSGLPSDRFFAERPEGSVSTLKIQRTQQEDSAVYLCASSWSSDTRYFGPGTRLTVL.

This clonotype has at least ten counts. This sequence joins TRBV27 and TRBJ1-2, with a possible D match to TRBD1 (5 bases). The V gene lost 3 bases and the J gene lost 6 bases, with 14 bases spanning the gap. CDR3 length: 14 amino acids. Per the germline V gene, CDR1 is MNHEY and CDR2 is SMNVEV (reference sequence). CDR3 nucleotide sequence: TGTGCCAGCAGTTTCGGTGTAGGGACCCATGGCTACACCTTC. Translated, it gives CASSFGVGTHGYTF.

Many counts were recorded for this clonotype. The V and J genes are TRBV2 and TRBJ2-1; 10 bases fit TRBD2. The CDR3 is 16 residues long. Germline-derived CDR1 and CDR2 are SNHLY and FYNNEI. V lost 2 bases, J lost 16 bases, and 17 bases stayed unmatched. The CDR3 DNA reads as TGTGCCAGCAGTGAATTCGGGCCTAGCGGGAGAGGGGGGCTCTTCTTC. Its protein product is CASSEFGPSGRGGLFF.

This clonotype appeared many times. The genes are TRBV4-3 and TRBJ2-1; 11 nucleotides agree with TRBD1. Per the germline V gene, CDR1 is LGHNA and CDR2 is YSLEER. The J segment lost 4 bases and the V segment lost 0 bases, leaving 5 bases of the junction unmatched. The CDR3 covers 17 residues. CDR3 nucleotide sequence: TGCGCCAGCAGCCAAGACGCCGGGACAGGGGGGTACAATGAGCAGTTCTTC. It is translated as CASSQDAGTGGYNEQFF.

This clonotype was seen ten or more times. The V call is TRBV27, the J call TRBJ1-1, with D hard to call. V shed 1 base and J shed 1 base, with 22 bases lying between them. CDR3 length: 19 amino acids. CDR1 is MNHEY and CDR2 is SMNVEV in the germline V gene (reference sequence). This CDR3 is CASSLFGWAGPKWNTEAFF. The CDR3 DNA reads TGTGCCAGCAGTTTATTCGGTTGGGCAGGACCGAAGTGGAACACTGAAGCTTTCTTT.

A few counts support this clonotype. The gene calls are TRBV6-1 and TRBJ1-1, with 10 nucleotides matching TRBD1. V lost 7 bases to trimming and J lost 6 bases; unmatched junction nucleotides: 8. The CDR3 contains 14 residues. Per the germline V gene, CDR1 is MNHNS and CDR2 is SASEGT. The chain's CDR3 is CASNPGQGFAEAFF. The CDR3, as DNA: TGTGCCAGCAACCCGGGACAGGGGTTCGCTGAAGCTTTCTTT.